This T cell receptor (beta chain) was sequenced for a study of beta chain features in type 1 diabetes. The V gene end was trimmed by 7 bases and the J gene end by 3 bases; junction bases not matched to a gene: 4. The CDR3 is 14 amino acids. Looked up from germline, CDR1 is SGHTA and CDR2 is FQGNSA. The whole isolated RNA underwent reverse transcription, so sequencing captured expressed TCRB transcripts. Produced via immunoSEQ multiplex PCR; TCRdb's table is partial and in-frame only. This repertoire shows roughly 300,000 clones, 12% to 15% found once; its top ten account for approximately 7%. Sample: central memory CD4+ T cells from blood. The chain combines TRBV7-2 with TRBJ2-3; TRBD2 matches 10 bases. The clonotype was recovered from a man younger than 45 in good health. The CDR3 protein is CASMATSGTDTQYF. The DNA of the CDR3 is TGTGCCAGCATGGCGACTAGCGGGACAGATACGCAGTATTTT.